Below are 27 T cell receptor beta chains sequenced from a single sample in a study of molecular identifiers for immune sequencing clone quantification. TCRdb analysed the PCR reads with MiXCR anew, one entry per CDR3 protein. The sample has roughly 7,700 distinct CDR3 sequences, 30% to 40% seen once. Sequencing used naive CD8+ T cells from blood, with Jurkat cell RNA spiked in. Subset described: FACS-sorted CD8+CD4-CCR7+CD45RA+ naive T cells. Receptor source: a human donor in good health. Some libraries in this study had Jurkat cell RNA spiked in.

This clonotype has a handful of counts. The chain uses TRBV5-6 and TRBJ1-1; 8 bases are shared with TRBD1. This CDR3 has 14 residues. Germline loops: CDR1 SGHDT, CDR2 YYEEEE. V shed 4 bases, J shed 1 base, and the junction held 3 bases outside the gene matches. CDR3 region: CASSGGTGNTEAFF. In DNA form, the CDR3 reads TGTGCCAGCAGCGGGGGGACAGGGAACACTGAAGCTTTCTTT.

In its sample, this clonotype was seen a few times. The genes are TRBV6-2 or TRBV6-3 and TRBJ1-1; no clear D gene. Per the germline V gene, CDR1 is MNHEY and CDR2 is SVGEGT. The CDR3 consists of 11 residues. The V end was cut by 2 bases, the J end by 6 bases, with 4 bases between. The CDR3 is CASSYGAEAFF. Written as DNA, the CDR3 is TGTGCCAGCAGTTACGGCGCTGAAGCTTTCTTT.

As regards this clonotype: A clone one base away is much larger, so this may be a read error. The V and J genes are TRBV19 and TRBJ1-5, with TRBD1 identical over 7 bases. The CDR3 consists of 16 residues. The J segment lost 0 bases and the V segment lost 4 bases, leaving 6 bases of the junction unmatched. Germline CDR1 is LNHDA and CDR2 is SQIVND (reference sequence). The CDR3 bases are TGTGCCAGTAGTACGACAGGGCCCTGTAGCAATCAGCCCCAGCATTTT. Translation: CASSTTGPCSNQPQHF.

This chain connects TRBV18 to TRBJ2-7; D unclear. Germline CDR1 reads KGHSH; CDR2 reads LQKENI. There are 12 residues in the CDR3. V shed 2 bases and J shed 6 bases, with 8 bases lying between them. The CDR3 nucleotides are TGTGCCAGCTCACCAACCGGATTCGAGCAGTACTTC. Translated: CASSPTGFEQYF.

The genes are TRBV7-3 and TRBJ2-1, with a weak D call TRBD1 (6 bases). V was shortened by 3 bases and J by 7 bases, with 19 bases between the two germline ends. The CDR3 extends over 16 amino acids. Germline V gene sequence: CDR1 SGHTA, CDR2 FQGTGA. CDR3 sequence: CASSFRSGQAFNEQFF. The CDR3 region has the DNA TGTGCCAGCAGCTTTAGATCGGGACAAGCCTTTAATGAGCAGTTCTTC.

Regarding this clonotype: A much larger clone differs by one base, so this may be a read error. The conserved final phenylalanine or tryptophan is absent from the CDR3, which likely points to a read error. The chain employs TRBV6-5 and TRBJ2-3, with no clear D. CDR3 length: 14 amino acids. Trimming cost V 6 bases and J 0 bases, with 10 bases left between them. Germline loops: CDR1 MNHEY, CDR2 SVGAGI. CDR3 bases: TGTGCCAGCAGCGGATATTCTAGCACAGATACGCAGTATTCT. This sequence encodes CASSGYSSTDTQYS.

The J gene is TRBJ2-5, the V gene TRBV9, with D perhaps assigned TRBD1 or TRBD2 (5 bases each). The CDR3 has 16 amino acids. Germline CDR1 reads SGDLS; CDR2 reads YYNGEE. V was trimmed by 0 bases and J by 9 bases, leaving 21 bases between them. The CDR3 nucleotides are TGTGCCAGCAGCGTAGATGGGACCCCACCCCAGGAGCCCCAGTACTTC. Translating gives CASSVDGTPPQEPQYF.

By share of the sample, this clonotype is medium-sized. The J gene is TRBJ2-4, the V gene TRBV28; D not resolved. This CDR3 contains 12 residues. The germline V and J ends were trimmed by 6 bases and 6 bases, with 9 bases remaining between them. CDR1 is MDHEN and CDR2 is SYDVKM in the germline V gene. Here the CDR3 reads CASSLAGNIQYF. The CDR3 DNA reads TGTGCCAGCAGCCTGGCTGGAAACATTCAGTACTTC.

The chain joins TRBV4-3 to TRBJ2-1; 8 bases fit TRBD1. This CDR3 is 15 amino acids long. With 5 bases clipped from V and 6 bases from J, the junction kept 9 bases outside the gene matches. The germline CDR1 and CDR2 sequences are LGHNA and YSLEER. In DNA form, the CDR3 reads TGCGCCAGCAGCAGAACCGCGACAGGGGTCAATGAGCAGTTCTTC. Its translation is CASSRTATGVNEQFF.

In its sample, this clonotype is medium-sized. The chain employs TRBV20-1 and TRBJ2-3; TRBD1 is a possible D gene (7 bases). This CDR3 has 16 amino acids. Germline V gene lookup returns CDR1 DFQATT and CDR2 SNEGSKA (reference sequence). Trimming stripped 0 bases from V and 0 bases from J, with 13 bases between. The CDR3 loop is CSARDPAGQSTDTQYF. CDR3 nucleotides: TGCAGTGCTAGAGATCCCGCGGGACAGAGCACAGATACGCAGTATTTT.

The CDR3 spells CASSLWLSDEAFF. For the CDR3, the DNA is TGTGCCAGCAGCTTATGGTTATCGGATGAAGCTTTCTTT. The chain carries TRBV7-8 and TRBJ1-1, with D unresolved. The CDR3 consists of 13 residues. Germline V CDR1 and CDR2: SGHVS, FQNEAQ. Between the trimmed V and J ends, which lost 2 bases and 7 bases, there was a span of 11 bases.

The J gene is TRBJ2-1, the V gene TRBV28; D may be TRBD2 (6 bases). The CDR3 has 15 residues. V lost 8 bases to trimming and J lost 0 bases, with 14 bases between them. Germline-derived CDR1 and CDR2 are MDHEN and SYDVKM. CDR3 region: CASGTSRSSYNEQFF. The DNA of the CDR3 is TGTGCCAGCGGAACTAGCCGAAGCTCCTACAATGAGCAGTTCTTC.

Comment on this clonotype: At one end the junction does not follow the germline gene, possibly because of a read error. The V gene is TRBV29-1, the J gene TRBJ2-7; TRBD1 matches at 10 bases. The length of the CDR3 is 13 residues. Germline V gene data show CDR1 as SQVTM and CDR2 as ANQGSEA. CDR3 coding DNA: TGCAACGTTGAAGGGGGACAGGGGTACGAGCAGTACTTC. It yields the protein CNVEGGQGYEQYF.

Concerning this clonotype: One end of the junction varies from germline; a read error may be responsible. The chain links TRBV27 to TRBJ2-1, with a tentative D call TRBD1 (5 bases). CDR1 is MNHEY, CDR2 SMNVEV, per germline (reference sequence). The CDR3 extends over 13 amino acids. The CDR3 loop is CASRQGLYNEQFF. CDR3 DNA sequence: TGCGCCAGCAGGCAGGGCCTCTACAATGAGCAGTTCTTC.

This rearrangement joins TRBV28 to TRBJ1-5; 9 nucleotides align to TRBD1. Trimming cost V 7 bases and J 2 bases; bases outside gene matches: 6. CDR1 is MDHEN and CDR2 is SYDVKM in the germline V gene. The CDR3 length is 15 residues. The CDR3 loop reads CASTRTGVGNQPQHF. CDR3 coding DNA: TGTGCCAGCACCCGGACAGGGGTTGGCAATCAGCCCCAGCATTTT. Based on the CDR3 plus reference TRBV28 and TRBJ1-5, the full variable domain is DVKVTQSSRYLVKRTGEKVFLECVQDMDHENMFWYRQDPGLGLRLIYFSYDVKMKEKGDIPEGYSVSREKKERFSLILESASTNQTSMYLCASTRTGVGNQPQHFGDGTRLSIL.

This clonotype appeared a few times. The rearrangement links TRBV3-1 to TRBJ1-1, with no clear D. Germline V CDR1 and CDR2: LGHDT, YNNKEL (reference sequence). Trimming left V 1 base short and J 4 bases short, with 7 bases between. The CDR3 contains 13 residues. CDR3 protein: CASSQAGGTEAFF. The DNA for the CDR3 is TGTGCCAGCAGCCAAGCCGGTGGCACTGAAGCTTTCTTT.

This clonotype was recorded a few times. The J gene is TRBJ2-1, the V gene TRBV9, with 9 bases identical to TRBD2. CDR3 length: 19 residues. The germline gives CDR1 SGDLS, CDR2 YYNGEE. Unmatched junction bases numbered 17, after V lost 4 bases and J lost 3 bases. Here the CDR3 reads CASSPTGTSRFPVYNEQFF. The CDR3 nucleotides read TGTGCCAGCAGCCCTACCGGGACTAGCCGTTTCCCAGTCTACAATGAGCAGTTCTTC.

Turning to this clonotype: With a much larger clone just one base away, this may be a read error. The rearrangement joins TRBV7-6 to TRBJ2-3, with 8 bases lining up with TRBD1. The CDR3 is made up of 14 amino acids. Germline lookup yields CDR1 SGHVS and CDR2 FNYEAQ. The CDR3 DNA reads TGTGCCAGCAGCCAGGGGGCGGGCACAGATGCGCAGTATTTT. It is translated as CASSQGAGTDAQYF.

The genes are TRBV4-3 and TRBJ2-7; D is tentatively TRBD1 or TRBD2 (6 bases each). V dropped 3 bases and J dropped 7 bases, with 13 bases sitting between them. The length of the CDR3 is 13 residues. Germline CDR1 reads LGHNA; CDR2 reads YSLEER. The CDR3 DNA follows: TGCGCCAGCAGCCAGAGGGGGGCATCGGAGCAGTACTTC. It yields the protein CASSQRGASEQYF.

Of note for this clonotype: Germline and junction disagree at one end, which may indicate a read error. The V gene is TRBV6-5, the J gene TRBJ2-7; tentatively, D is TRBD2 (5 bases). The CDR3 consists of 14 residues. The germline V gene has CDR1 MNHEY and CDR2 SVGAGI. The CDR3 bases are TGTGCCAGCAGTTACTCGGGGAGCTCCTACGAGCAGTGCTTC. Protein sequence: CASSYSGSSYEQCF.

With respect to this clonotype: Sequence at one end of the junction differs from germline and may be a read error. The chain couples TRBV11-3 to TRBJ2-1, with D unclear. Germline V CDR1 and CDR2: SGHNT, YENEEA. This CDR3 region has 15 residues. The CDR3 nucleotides are TGTGCTAGCAGCCGTGCCGCCGAAGGATACAATGAGCAGTTCTTC. This gives the protein CASSRAAEGYNEQFF.

Comment on this clonotype: In this CDR3 the conserved last residue, phenylalanine or tryptophan, is missing, so a read error is likely. V gene TRBV20-1 combines with J gene TRBJ2-7; tentative D call: TRBD2 (6 bases). In germline, CDR1 is DFQATT, CDR2 SNEGSKA (reference sequence). V was clipped by 3 bases and J by 4 bases, with 13 bases between them. This CDR3 is 13 amino acids long. CDR3 nucleotides: TGCAGTGCTAGTCGGGAGAGGGTTTACGAGCAGTACTAC. Residues: CSASRERVYEQYY.

The J gene is TRBJ2-2, the V gene TRBV4-3; D not resolved. Germline values: CDR1 LGHNA, CDR2 YSLEER. The V end lost 4 bases, the J end lost 3 bases, and 9 bases lay between the germline ends. This CDR3 region has 14 residues. The CDR3 region has the DNA TGCGCCAGCAGCCCCGGGTTTCACACCGGGGAGCTGTTTTTT. This sequence encodes CASSPGFHTGELFF.

CDR3 sequence (DNA): TGCGCCAGCAGCCAAGCGGGACATGGGGCCTTGAACACTGAAGCTTTCTTT. As protein: CASSQAGHGALNTEAFF. This rearrangement joins TRBV4-3 to TRBJ1-1; a possible D gene is TRBD1 (6 bases). The CDR3 consists of 17 residues. Trimming removed 1 base at V and 0 bases at J, with 15 bases between. The germline V gene has CDR1 LGHNA and CDR2 YSLEER.

This clonotype has a handful of counts. The chain employs TRBV11-2 and TRBJ1-1, with TRBD1 matching 12 bases. Germline CDR1 SGHAT, CDR2 FQNNGV. After removal of 5 bases from V and 6 bases from J, the junction contained 4 bases not matched to a gene. The CDR3 extends over 14 amino acids. The CDR3 here is CASSPGTGGSEAFF. CDR3 bases: TGTGCCAGCAGCCCCGGGACAGGGGGCTCTGAAGCTTTCTTT.

As regards this clonotype: A much more abundant neighbour one base away suggests this may be a read error. The rearrangement joins TRBV19 to TRBJ2-7; either TRBD1 or TRBD2 may supply D (5 bases each). The germline gives CDR1 LNHDA, CDR2 SQIVND (reference sequence). CDR3 length: 14 amino acids. CDR3 sequence reads: CANSLGPDAYEQYF. CDR3 in DNA: TGTGCCAATAGTTTGGGACCGGACGCCTACGAGCAGTACTTC.

This clonotype was counted only a few times. This chain connects TRBV19 to TRBJ2-5; tentatively, D is TRBD2 (5 bases). The CDR3 spans 16 residues. V was shortened by 1 base and J by 2 bases, with 14 bases between the two germline ends. The germline CDR1 and CDR2 sequences are LNHDA and SQIVND (reference sequence). The CDR3 reads CASSIVPRSGQETQYF. CDR3 nucleotides: TGTGCCAGTAGTATAGTCCCCAGAAGCGGTCAAGAGACCCAGTACTTC.